Reported below is one T cell receptor beta chain. These data belong to a study of T cells after posttransplantation cyclophosphamide. The naive gate required viable CD3+CD4+ or CD3+CD8+ cells with CCR7+CD45RA+CD45RO-CD95-CD27+CD28+ phenotype. The V end was cut by 9 bases, the J end by 1 base, with 9 bases between. The CDR3 is 12 amino acids. Per germline, CDR1 ENHRY and CDR2 SYGVKD. TCRdb's table, derived via immunoSEQ multiplex PCR, lists solely in-frame clones and lacks some. The sample consists of around 9,100 clones, roughly 98% of them appearing once. This chain uses TRBV10-3 with TRBJ1-1; TRBD1 is a possible D gene (6 bases). The TCR sequence derives from a woman aged 55 to 70 in good health, CMV-negative, and a related stem cell transplant donor. Sequenced input: naive CD4+ T cells sorted from PBMCs. In DNA, the CDR3 is TGTGCCATAACAGGGCCGAACACTGAAGCTTTCTTT. Translated: CAITGPNTEAFF.